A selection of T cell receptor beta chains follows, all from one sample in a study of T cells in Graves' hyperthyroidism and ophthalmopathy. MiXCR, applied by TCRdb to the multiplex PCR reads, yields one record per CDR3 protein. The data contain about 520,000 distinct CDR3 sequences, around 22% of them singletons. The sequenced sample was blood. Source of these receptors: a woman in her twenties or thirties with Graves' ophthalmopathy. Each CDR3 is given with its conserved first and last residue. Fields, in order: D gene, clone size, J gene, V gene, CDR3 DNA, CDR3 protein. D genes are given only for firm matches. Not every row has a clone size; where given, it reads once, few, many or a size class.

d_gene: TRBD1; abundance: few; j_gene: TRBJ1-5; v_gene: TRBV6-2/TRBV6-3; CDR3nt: TGTGCCAGCAGTTATCAGACAGGGGATCAGCCCCAGCATTTT; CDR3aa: CASSYQTGDQPQHF
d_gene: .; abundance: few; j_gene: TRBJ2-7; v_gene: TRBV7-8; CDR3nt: TGTGCCAGCAGCTTAGCGCGACTAAGGCCTTACGAGCAGTACTTC; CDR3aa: CASSLARLRPYEQYF
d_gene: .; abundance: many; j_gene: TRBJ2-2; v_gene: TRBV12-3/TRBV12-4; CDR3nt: TGTGCCAGCAGTTTAGATGGAGGCACCGGGGAGCTGTTTTTT; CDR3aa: CASSLDGGTGELFF
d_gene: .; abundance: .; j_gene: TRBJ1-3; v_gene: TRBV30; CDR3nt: TGTGCCTCCGATGGTGGAGGAAACACCATATATTTT; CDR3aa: CASDGGGNTIYF
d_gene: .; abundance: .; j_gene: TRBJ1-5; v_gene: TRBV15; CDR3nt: TGTGCCACCAGCAGAGCCCCTCATCAGCCCCAGCATTTT; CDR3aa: CATSRAPHQPQHF
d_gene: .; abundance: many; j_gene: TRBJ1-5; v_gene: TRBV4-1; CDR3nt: TGCGCCAGCAGCCCGTCAGGGGTCGCTCAGCCCCAGCATTTT; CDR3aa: CASSPSGVAQPQHF
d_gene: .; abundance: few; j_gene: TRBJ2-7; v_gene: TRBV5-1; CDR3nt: TGCGCCAGCAGCGACAACAGGATCGAGCAGTACTTC; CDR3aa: CASSDNRIEQYF
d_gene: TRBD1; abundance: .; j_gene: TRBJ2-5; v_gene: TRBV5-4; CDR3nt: TGTGCCAGCAGCTACAGGGACAGTAGGGAGACCCAGTACTTC; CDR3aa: CASSYRDSRETQYF
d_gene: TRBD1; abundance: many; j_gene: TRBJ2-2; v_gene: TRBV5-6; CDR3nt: TGTGCCAGCAGCTTGATGCGGGACAGGGACACCGGGGAGCTGTTTTTT; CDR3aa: CASSLMRDRDTGELFF
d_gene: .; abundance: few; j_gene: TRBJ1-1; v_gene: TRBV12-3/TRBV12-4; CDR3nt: TGTGCCAGCAGTTTCCGGCCTCTTGAAGCTTTCTTT; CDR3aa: CASSFRPLEAFF
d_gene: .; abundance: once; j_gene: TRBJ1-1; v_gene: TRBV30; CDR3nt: TGTGCCTGGAGTTTGGCAGGCCCCCATGAAGCTTTCTTT; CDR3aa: CAWSLAGPHEAFF
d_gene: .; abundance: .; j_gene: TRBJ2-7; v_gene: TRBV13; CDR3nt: TGTGCCAGTGCCCAGGGGAGGGCCTCCAACGAGCAGTACTTC; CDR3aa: CASAQGRASNEQYF
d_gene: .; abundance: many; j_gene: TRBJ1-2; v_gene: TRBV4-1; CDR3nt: TGCGCCAGCAGCCAAGATCTCAGGGGAAACTATGGCTACACCTTC; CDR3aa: CASSQDLRGNYGYTF
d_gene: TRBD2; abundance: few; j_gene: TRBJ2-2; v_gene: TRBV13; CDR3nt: TGTGCCAGCAGCCCCGGACTAGCGGGCGAGAACACCGGGGAGCTGTTTTTT; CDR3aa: CASSPGLAGENTGELFF
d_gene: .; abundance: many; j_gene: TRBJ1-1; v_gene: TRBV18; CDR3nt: TGTGCCAGCTCACCAACAGTCATGAACACTGAAGCTTTCTTT; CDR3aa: CASSPTVMNTEAFF
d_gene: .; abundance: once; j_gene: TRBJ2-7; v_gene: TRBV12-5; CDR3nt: TGTGCTAGTGGTTTGGTAAGGGGCGGCTCCTACGAGCAGTACTTC; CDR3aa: CASGLVRGGSYEQYF